These 25 T cell receptor beta chains were all obtained from the same sample, sequenced in a study of blood T cell repertoires in COVID-19 (dated by TCRdb to the early 2020s). Library prep was done by the immunoSEQ multiplex PCR assay. In TCRdb, the immuneACCESS table is reduced to in-frame sequences with V and J assigned. These tables do not hold every clone; where another copy was compared, an unresolved V gene accounts for under half, and the others remain unexplained. The sample records some 390,000 clones, 70% to 90% of which are singletons. About 2.3% of the sample rests with the top ten. The specimen was peripheral blood. The receptors come from a woman aged 60 to 75 with COVID-19, enrolled during active disease.

The V and J genes are TRBV4-1 and TRBJ1-2; D is undetermined. The V and J ends lost 3 bases and 0 bases respectively, with 5 bases between them. CDR3 length: 13 amino acids. Germline assignment: CDR1 MGHRA and CDR2 YSYEKL. The CDR3 region has the DNA TGCGCCAGCAGCCAGGGCGCTAACTATGGCTACACCTTC. It is translated as CASSQGANYGYTF.

This chain uses TRBV5-1 with TRBJ1-2; tentative D call: TRBD1 (5 bases). The CDR3 length is 15 residues. Trimming took off 2 bases at V and 4 bases at J, with 15 bases between the two ends. Per germline, CDR1 SGHRS and CDR2 YFSETQ. The CDR3 spells CASSLATGYGYGYTF. The DNA for the CDR3 is TGCGCCAGCAGCTTAGCCACAGGTTACGGCTATGGCTACACCTTC.

The J gene is TRBJ1-5, the V gene TRBV21-1; TRBD1, the D gene given by the table, was not confirmed from the DNA. TRBV21-1 is shown as a pseudogene. The CDR3 length is 14 residues. CDR3 in amino acids: CASPDRGINQPQHF. CDR3 in DNA: TGTGCCAGCCCAGACAGGGGGATAAATCAGCCCCAGCATTTT.

This chain connects TRBV14 to TRBJ2-1, with 10 bases identical to TRBD2. Trimming at V came to 3 bases and at J to 10 bases, leaving 9 bases not matched to a gene. CDR3 size: 15 residues. Germline CDR1 is SGHDN and CDR2 is FVKESK. The CDR3 DNA reads as TGTGCCAGCAGCCAGCGAAGCGGGGGGGCTCGGGAGCAGTTCTTC. This translates into CASSQRSGGAREQFF.

V gene TRBV27 combines with J gene TRBJ2-3, with TRBD1 matching 8 bases. Germline V CDR1 and CDR2: MNHEY, SMNVEV (reference sequence). Trimming removed 6 bases from V and 1 base from J; junction bases left unmatched: 3. The length of the CDR3 is 14 residues. The CDR3 spells CASRDRAGTDTQYF. CDR3 bases: TGTGCCAGCAGGGACAGGGCAGGCACAGATACGCAGTATTTT.

The chain joins TRBV6-5 to TRBJ1-4, with D perhaps TRBD1 (6 bases). The germline V gene encodes CDR1 MNHEY and CDR2 SVGAGI. The CDR3 loop spans 14 amino acids. V lost 6 bases to trimming and J lost 7 bases, with 15 bases between them. The CDR3 region is CASRLQGVSEKLFF. CDR3 nucleotides: TGTGCCAGCAGGCTACAGGGAGTGTCTGAAAAACTGTTTTTT.

The chain combines TRBV19 with TRBJ2-4; D unresolved. V was clipped by 5 bases and J by 3 bases, with 11 bases between them. The CDR3 extends over 14 amino acids. CDR1 LNHDA and CDR2 SQIVND come from the germline V gene (reference sequence). CDR3 sequence: CASSPRRFKNIQYF. The CDR3 nucleotides read TGTGCCAGTAGTCCGCGGAGATTCAAAAACATTCAGTACTTC.

The table lists this clone with a few counts. The chain links TRBV19 to TRBJ1-1, with a tentative D call TRBD1 (5 bases). Trimming shortened V by 1 base and J by 9 bases, and 12 bases separated the two germline ends. The CDR3 length is 13 residues. Germline V gene lookup returns CDR1 LNHDA and CDR2 SQIVND (reference sequence). CDR3 sequence: CASSIGPKGKAFF. The DNA of the CDR3 is TGTGCCAGTAGTATAGGCCCAAAGGGGAAAGCTTTCTTT.

The chain carries TRBV10-1 and TRBJ1-3; TRBD1 matches at 9 bases. V was clipped by 6 bases and J by 4 bases; unmatched bases: 13. The CDR3 spans 17 residues. The V gene's germline CDR1 is WNHNN and CDR2 SYGVQD (reference sequence). In DNA form, the CDR3 reads TGCGCCAGCAGCGGACCCCTGACAGGGGGATCGGGAAACACCATATATTTT. Encoded protein: CASSGPLTGGSGNTIYF.

V usage is TRBV14 and J usage is TRBJ2-3; perhaps TRBD2 as D (7 bases). V lost 2 bases to trimming and J lost 7 bases, with 19 bases between them. The germline CDR1 and CDR2 sequences are SGHDN and FVKESK. The CDR3 spans 16 residues. The CDR3 spells CASSQTAGAPPNTQYF. CDR3 sequence (DNA): TGTGCCAGCAGCCAAACGGCGGGGGCGCCCCCAAATACGCAGTATTTT.

The chain uses TRBV20-1 and TRBJ1-2; tentative D call: TRBD1 (5 bases). Trimming pared 6 bases from V and 7 bases from J, leaving 9 bases between. This CDR3 region has 10 residues. The germline CDR1 and CDR2 sequences are DFQATT and SNEGSKA (reference sequence). The CDR3 spells CSAPGGGYTF. CDR3 bases: TGCAGTGCCCCGGGGGGTGGCTACACCTTC.

The rearrangement joins TRBV7-2 to TRBJ2-7, with 7 nucleotides matching TRBD1. The V gene's germline CDR1 is SGHTA and CDR2 FQGNSA. The ends lost 1 base at V and 7 bases at J; junction bases unmatched: 10. The CDR3 totals 15 residues. The CDR3 here is CASSLEGTALREQYF. In DNA form, the CDR3 reads TGTGCCAGCAGCTTAGAGGGGACAGCTCTTCGGGAGCAGTACTTC.

V gene TRBV10-1 combines with J gene TRBJ2-2, with D unclear. Germline V gene sequence: CDR1 WNHNN, CDR2 SYGVQD (reference sequence). Trimming shortened V by 3 bases and J by 1 base, and 3 bases separated the two germline ends. This CDR3 has 13 amino acids. The DNA of the CDR3 is TGCGCCAGCAGTGACCGGAACACCGGGGAGCTGTTTTTT. As protein: CASSDRNTGELFF.

This chain links TRBV2 with TRBJ2-7; 9 bases map to TRBD1. Germline CDR1 is SNHLY and CDR2 is FYNNEI. The CDR3 length is 14 residues. Unmatched junction bases numbered 4, after V lost 4 bases and J lost 3 bases. CDR3 sequence: CASSAGQGNYEQYF. CDR3 DNA: TGTGCCAGCAGTGCCGGACAGGGGAACTACGAGCAGTACTTC.

This sequence joins TRBV30 and TRBJ2-1, with 11 bases that match TRBD2. Trimming removed 2 bases from V and 10 bases from J; junction bases left unmatched: 7. The CDR3 consists of 14 residues. Germline V gene lookup returns CDR1 GTSNPN and CDR2 SVGIG (reference sequence). CDR3 sequence reads: CAWSNLAGGGEQFF. The CDR3 DNA is TGTGCCTGGAGTAACCTAGCGGGGGGTGGGGAGCAGTTCTTC.

The rearrangement joins TRBV20-1 to TRBJ1-1, with D possibly TRBD1 on 5 matching bases. The length of the CDR3 is 11 residues. Trimming pared 5 bases from V and 7 bases from J, leaving 11 bases between. CDR1 is DFQATT, CDR2 SNEGSKA, per germline (reference sequence). CDR3 sequence reads: CSAAQGLEAFF. The CDR3 region has the DNA TGCAGTGCTGCCCAGGGCCTTGAAGCTTTCTTT.

The chain links TRBV6-5 to TRBJ1-4, with D tentatively TRBD1 (6 bases). CDR3 size: 13 residues. CDR1 and CDR2 (germline): MNHEY, SVGAGI. V was trimmed by 6 bases and J by 8 bases, leaving 13 bases between them. CDR3 sequence: CASRPQGGEKLFF. In DNA form, the CDR3 reads TGTGCCAGCAGGCCACAGGGAGGGGAAAAACTGTTTTTT.

As to this clone: The junction departs from the called germline gene at one end, perhaps through a read error. The chain employs TRBV5-1 and TRBJ2-5; the match to TRBD2 covers 9 bases. This CDR3 is 15 amino acids long. Germline lookup yields CDR1 SGHRS and CDR2 YFSETQ. CDR3 protein: CASTLGSSGGETQYF. The CDR3 DNA reads TGCGCCAGCACCTTGGGTAGTAGCGGGGGTGAGACCCAGTACTTC.

The chain links TRBV7-8 to TRBJ2-2, with 8 bases identical to TRBD1. Germline V gene sequence: CDR1 SGHVS, CDR2 FQNEAQ. The CDR3 spans 15 residues. Germline trimming cut 5 bases from V and 1 base from J; bases unmatched to any gene: 3. The CDR3 bases are TGTGCCAGCAGCCCTACAGGGGGGAACACCGGGGAGCTGTTTTTT. Translated, it gives CASSPTGGNTGELFF. The full variable domain, rest sourced from reference TRBV7-8 and TRBJ2-2, is GAGVSQSPRYKVAKRGQDVALRCDPISGHVSLFWYQQALGQGPEFLTYFQNEAQLDKSGLPSDRFFAERPEGSVSTLKIQRTQQEDSAVYLCASSPTGGNTGELFFGEGSRLTVL.

The chain joins TRBV6-4 to TRBJ2-1; 7 bases are shared with TRBD1. The germline V gene encodes CDR1 MRHNA and CDR2 SNTAGT. This CDR3 region has 16 residues. The J segment lost 1 base and the V segment lost 5 bases, leaving 8 bases of the junction unmatched. This CDR3 reads CASSLPGQISYNEQFF. DNA of the CDR3: TGTGCCAGCAGTCTACCGGGACAGATTTCCTACAATGAGCAGTTCTTC.

This chain uses TRBV19 with TRBJ2-4; possible D gene TRBD2, 6 bases. V was cut by 6 bases and J by 0 bases, with 15 bases left in between. Germline CDR1 and CDR2: LNHDA and SQIVND (reference sequence). The length of the CDR3 is 16 residues. The CDR3 coding sequence is TGTGCCAGTAGCCTAGGGAGGATACTAGCCAAAAACATTCAGTACTTC. It encodes CASSLGRILAKNIQYF. Filled out from reference TRBV19 and TRBJ2-4, the complete variable domain reads DGGITQSPKYLFRKEGQNVTLSCEQNLNHDAMYWYRQDPGQGLRLIYYSQIVNDFQKGDIAEGYSVSREKKESFPLTVTSAQKNPTAFYLCASSLGRILAKNIQYFGAGTRLSVL.

Details on this clone: This same CDR3 is encoded by further DNA sequences in the sample. V usage is TRBV2 and J usage is TRBJ2-1, with 14 positions matching TRBD2. CDR1 is SNHLY, CDR2 FYNNEI, per germline. Germline trimming cut 5 bases from V and 7 bases from J; bases unmatched to any gene: 1. The CDR3 is made up of 14 amino acids. The CDR3 spells CASSRTSGGNEQFF. The CDR3 DNA follows: TGTGCCAGCAGTCGGACTAGCGGGGGGAATGAGCAGTTCTTC.

The chain combines TRBV12-3 or TRBV12-4 with TRBJ2-1; D is ambiguous. The CDR3 length is 13 residues. Trimming left V 5 bases short and J 6 bases short, with 11 bases between. This chain's CDR3 is CASSRQSVNEQFF. CDR3 DNA: TGTGCCAGCAGTCGCCAGTCCGTCAATGAGCAGTTCTTC.

This chain links TRBV7-3 with TRBJ1-1; 10 bases are a match to TRBD1. CDR3 length: 15 residues. Germline V CDR1 and CDR2: SGHTA, FQGTGA. J lost 6 bases, V lost 5 bases, and 9 bases had no gene match. The chain's CDR3 is CASSPRQGASAEAFF. In DNA form, the CDR3 reads TGTGCCAGCAGCCCTCGACAGGGGGCTTCGGCTGAAGCTTTCTTT.

The CDR3 DNA reads TGTGCCAGCAGCTCGGGAAATGAAAAACTGTTTTTT. It codes for CASSSGNEKLFF. The J gene is TRBJ1-4, the V gene TRBV9, with D unclear. CDR3 length: 12 residues. Germline V gene data show CDR1 as SGDLS and CDR2 as YYNGEE. V lost 4 bases and J 5 bases, leaving 6 bases between the germline ends.